This T cell receptor beta chain stems from a study of CD8 T cells in Susac syndrome. Sequencing of TCR beta covered CD8+ and CD4+ T cells obtained from blood. The authors negatively isolated CD8+ and CD4+ T cells and FACS-enriched TEMRA cells. Germline trimming cut 6 bases from V and 1 base from J; bases unmatched to any gene: 5. Germline V CDR1 and CDR2: SGHRS, YFSETQ. The CDR3 runs to 14 residues. Reverse transcription of about 0.45 to 1 ug RNA was carried out with random hexamers. Amplification of TCR beta CDR3 was carried out by immunoSEQ multiplex PCR, which covered 54 Vbeta and 13 Jbeta segments. TCRdb re-called the immunoSEQ multiplex PCR reads with MiXCR, one entry per CDR3 protein. This sample has 400,000 to 550,000 distinct CDR3 sequences, with more than 80% found just once.

This clonotype was obtained from a human donor with multiple sclerosis. The sample taken for sequencing was CD8+ T cells from PBMCs. The rearrangement links TRBV5-1 to TRBJ1-1; 8 bases are shared with TRBD1. The CDR3 region has the DNA TGCGCCAGCACCACCGGGACAGGGAACACTGAAGCTTTCTTT. It yields the protein CASTTGTGNTEAFF. Supplemented by reference TRBV5-1 and TRBJ1-1, the full variable domain reads KAGVTQTPRYLIKTRGQQVTLSCSPISGHRSVSWYQQTPGQGLQFLFEYFSETQRNKGNFPGRFSGRQFSNSRSEMNVSTLELGDSALYLCASTTGTGNTEAFFGQGTRLTVV.